The rows below give T cell receptor beta chains drawn from one sample of a study of vaccination and CD4 T cells after COVID-19. One entry per CDR3 protein results from TCRdb running MiXCR on the PCR reads. The table has 9,500 to 10,000 distinct CDR3 sequences, roughly 44% seen once. These TCRs are of unknown antigen specificity. The specimen was CD4+ T cells from blood, cultured in vitro. These receptor sequences come from a human donor who had recovered from COVID-19. The CDR3 runs from the conserved cysteine through the conserved F or W. D genes are given only for firm matches. Size values are once, few and many counts, or a class for expanded clones, and some rows have none.

size: few
V: TRBV7-2
D: NA
J: TRBJ1-5
DNA: TGTGCCAGCAGCTCCGGGCAGGGCCAGCCCCAGCATTTT
CDR3: CASSSGQGQPQHF

size: few
V: TRBV20-1
D: TRBD1
J: TRBJ1-3
DNA: TGCAGTGCTAAACAGGGGGCCACTGGAAACACCATATATTTT
CDR3: CSAKQGATGNTIYF

size: NA
V: TRBV7-2
D: NA
J: TRBJ1-1
DNA: TGTGCCAGCAGCTTAGTAGCAGGGTGGGACACTGAAGCTTTCTTT
CDR3: CASSLVAGWDTEAFF

size: NA
V: TRBV30
D: NA
J: TRBJ1-2
DNA: TGTGCCTGGAGTCCAGTGAGGGGACACCAAGCTAACTATGGCTACACCTTC
CDR3: CAWSPVRGHQANYGYTF

size: NA
V: TRBV10-1
D: NA
J: TRBJ2-1
DNA: TGCGCCAGCAGTGATAGAAGGACTACAAACAATGAGCAGTTCTTC
CDR3: CASSDRRTTNNEQFF

size: once
V: TRBV20-1
D: NA
J: TRBJ1-1
DNA: TGCAGTGCTAGAGAGGGGAGCACTGAAGCTTTCTTT
CDR3: CSAREGSTEAFF

size: NA
V: TRBV20-1
D: TRBD1
J: TRBJ2-5
DNA: TGCAGTGCTGGAAGGACAGGGGCCTGGACCCAGTACTTC
CDR3: CSAGRTGAWTQYF

size: NA
V: TRBV5-8
D: NA
J: TRBJ2-7
DNA: TGTGCCAGCAGCTTATACTCCTCGAGGGAGCAGTACTTC
CDR3: CASSLYSSREQYF

size: few
V: TRBV20-1
D: TRBD2
J: TRBJ2-3
DNA: TGCAGTGCTAGCCGGGTTAGCGGGAGATCGGATACGCAGTATTTT
CDR3: CSASRVSGRSDTQYF

size: NA
V: TRBV6-5
D: NA
J: TRBJ2-1
DNA: TGTGCCAGCAGTTACCTCTTGGGCGAGTTTATTCGGAATGAGCAGTTCTTC
CDR3: CASSYLLGEFIRNEQFF

size: NA
V: TRBV24-1
D: NA
J: TRBJ1-5
DNA: TGTGCCACCAGTGGCGTTACCACAAATCAGCCCCAGCATTTT
CDR3: CATSGVTTNQPQHF

size: NA
V: TRBV18
D: NA
J: TRBJ2-5
DNA: TGTGCCAGCTCTACTTTGGACCTAGCGTACCAAGAGACCCAGTACTTC
CDR3: CASSTLDLAYQETQYF

size: NA
V: TRBV20-1
D: TRBD2
J: TRBJ2-1
DNA: TGCAGTGCTAGAGAGGCCTCTAGCGGGAGATGGAATGAGCAGTTCTTC
CDR3: CSAREASSGRWNEQFF

size: few
V: TRBV7-6
D: NA
J: TRBJ2-5
DNA: TGTGCCAGCAGCTTAAGCCAGGGGGAGACCCAGTACTTC
CDR3: CASSLSQGETQYF

size: few
V: TRBV6-1
D: NA
J: TRBJ2-3
DNA: TGTGCCAGCAGTACAGGGTCGTCCACAGATACGCAGTATTTT
CDR3: CASSTGSSTDTQYF

size: NA
V: TRBV29-1
D: TRBD1
J: TRBJ1-2
DNA: TGCAGCGGTGGACAGGACTATGGCTACACCTTC
CDR3: CSGGQDYGYTF

size: few
V: TRBV20-1
D: NA
J: TRBJ1-1
DNA: TGCAGTGCTAGATCTGGGGGATCGAACACTGAAGCTTTCTTT
CDR3: CSARSGGSNTEAFF

size: once
V: TRBV12-3/TRBV12-4
D: NA
J: TRBJ1-2
DNA: TGTGCCAGCAGTTTGCCGGGGAACTATGGCTACACCTTC
CDR3: CASSLPGNYGYTF

size: NA
V: TRBV6-5
D: NA
J: TRBJ1-5
DNA: TGTGCCAGCAGTTACTCCTGGGGGTCGCCCCAGCATTTT
CDR3: CASSYSWGSPQHF

size: few
V: TRBV7-2
D: NA
J: TRBJ1-1
DNA: TGTGCCAGCAGCGTCCCCCGGTCCGTGGGCACTGAAGCTTTCTTT
CDR3: CASSVPRSVGTEAFF

size: few
V: TRBV6-5
D: NA
J: TRBJ1-2
DNA: TGTGCCAGCAGTTTGGCGGGGGAGTATGGCTACACCTTC
CDR3: CASSLAGEYGYTF

size: NA
V: TRBV18
D: NA
J: TRBJ1-6
DNA: TGTGCCAGCTCGTTGAGTAACTTAAATTCACCCCTCCACTTT
CDR3: CASSLSNLNSPLHF

size: NA
V: TRBV6-1
D: NA
J: TRBJ1-2
DNA: TGTGCCAGCAGTGAAGCGGCGGCCGGCTACGGTGGCTACACCTTC
CDR3: CASSEAAAGYGGYTF

size: NA
V: TRBV7-3
D: TRBD2
J: TRBJ2-1
DNA: TGTGCCAGCAGCCCCGAGGGTCTAGCGGCATCACACAATGAGCAGTTCTTC
CDR3: CASSPEGLAASHNEQFF

size: NA
V: TRBV28
D: NA
J: TRBJ1-1
DNA: TGTGCCAGCAGTCCAATATTGGGTGAGAACACTGAAGCTTTCTTT
CDR3: CASSPILGENTEAFF

size: few
V: TRBV18
D: NA
J: TRBJ1-2
DNA: TGTGCCAGCTCACCACAGGGTAAGAGCGGCTACACCTTC
CDR3: CASSPQGKSGYTF

size: NA
V: TRBV7-9
D: NA
J: TRBJ2-5
DNA: TGTGCCAGCAGCTTAGCCGAAGTAATCCAAGAGACCCAGTACTTC
CDR3: CASSLAEVIQETQYF

size: NA
V: TRBV5-8
D: NA
J: TRBJ2-5
DNA: TGTGCCAGCAGCTTGGGAACGTACCAAGAGACCCAGTACTTC
CDR3: CASSLGTYQETQYF

size: NA
V: TRBV4-2
D: NA
J: TRBJ1-2
DNA: TGTGCCAGCAACCATGGTGACACCCATGGCTACACCTTC
CDR3: CASNHGDTHGYTF

size: few
V: TRBV19
D: NA
J: TRBJ1-1
DNA: TGTGCCAGTAGCAAACCTCGGGGGACCCCAGCCTGGGACACTGAAGCTTTCTTT
CDR3: CASSKPRGTPAWDTEAFF

size: NA
V: TRBV4-2
D: TRBD1
J: TRBJ1-1
DNA: TGTGCCAGCAGCAGAGTATTAGGGGGCCACACTGAAGCTTTCTTT
CDR3: CASSRVLGGHTEAFF

size: few
V: TRBV28
D: NA
J: TRBJ1-2
DNA: TGTGCCAGCAGCCAAAACATCTATGGCTACACCTTC
CDR3: CASSQNIYGYTF

size: once
V: TRBV20-1
D: TRBD1
J: TRBJ2-1
DNA: TGCAGTGCTAGGGGTACCAGGGGGCAGGGTGAGCAGTTCTTC
CDR3: CSARGTRGQGEQFF

size: few
V: TRBV20-1
D: TRBD2
J: TRBJ2-7
DNA: TGCAGTGCTAGGGAACCTAGCGGGAGTTTTGGCGAGCAGTACTTC
CDR3: CSAREPSGSFGEQYF

size: NA
V: TRBV19
D: TRBD1
J: TRBJ1-2
DNA: TGTGCCAGTAGTACCCCCGGGACAGGGTATGGCTACACCTTC
CDR3: CASSTPGTGYGYTF

size: NA
V: TRBV14
D: NA
J: TRBJ2-5
DNA: TGTGCCAGCAGCCAAGATTTCGGAAGGAAAGAGACCCAGTACTTC
CDR3: CASSQDFGRKETQYF

size: NA
V: TRBV5-1
D: NA
J: TRBJ2-1
DNA: TGCGCCAGCAGCGAAAGACAGTACAATGAGCAGTTCTTC
CDR3: CASSERQYNEQFF

size: NA
V: TRBV6-1
D: NA
J: TRBJ2-3
DNA: TGTGCCAGCTGGGAACAAACGGCAGTTAGCACAGATACGCAGTATTTC
CDR3: CASWEQTAVSTDTQYF

size: NA
V: TRBV20-1
D: TRBD1
J: TRBJ1-1
DNA: TGCAGTGCTAGAGGGGACAGCTTGAACACTGAAGCTTTCTTT
CDR3: CSARGDSLNTEAFF

size: NA
V: TRBV7-2
D: NA
J: TRBJ2-3
DNA: TGTGCCAGCAGCTCCCGACTAGGAGATACGCAGTATTTT
CDR3: CASSSRLGDTQYF

size: NA
V: TRBV6-2/TRBV6-3
D: NA
J: TRBJ2-2
DNA: TGTGCCAGCAGTGGTTCGAACACCGGGGAGCTGTTTTTT
CDR3: CASSGSNTGELFF